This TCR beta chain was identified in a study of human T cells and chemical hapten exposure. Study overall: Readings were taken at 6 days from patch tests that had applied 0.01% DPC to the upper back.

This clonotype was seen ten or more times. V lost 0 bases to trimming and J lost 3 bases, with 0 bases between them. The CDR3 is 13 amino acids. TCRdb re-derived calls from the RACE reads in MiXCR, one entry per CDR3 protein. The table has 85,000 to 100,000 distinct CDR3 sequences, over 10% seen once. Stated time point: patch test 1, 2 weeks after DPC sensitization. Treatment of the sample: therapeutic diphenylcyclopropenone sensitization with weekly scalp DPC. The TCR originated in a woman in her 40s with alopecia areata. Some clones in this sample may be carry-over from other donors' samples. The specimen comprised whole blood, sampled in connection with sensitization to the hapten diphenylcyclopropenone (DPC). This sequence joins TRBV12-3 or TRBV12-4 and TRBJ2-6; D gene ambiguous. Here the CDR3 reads CASSLAGANVLTF. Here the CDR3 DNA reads TGTGCCAGCAGTTTAGCTGGGGCCAACGTCCTGACTTTC.